This T cell receptor beta chain was identified during a study of blood T cells in healthy people across ages. Through a sample-barcoded 5' primer and a J-beta primer mix, a second PCR was run for roughly 6 to 12 cycles. TCRdb reprocessed the 5' RACE reads with MiXCR, giving one entry per CDR3 protein. The sample carries around 850,000 distinct CDR3 sequences, roughly 35% recorded once. CDR1 and CDR2 from the germline V gene are DFQATT and SNEGSKA (reference sequence). J gave up 7 bases and V 1 base, and 9 bases lay outside the gene matches. The length of the CDR3 is 14 residues. The V call is TRBV20-1, the J call TRBJ2-7; 8 bases agree with TRBD2. The receptor was derived from a man younger than 30 in good health. Sequenced: blood. Here the CDR3 DNA reads TGCAGTGCTAGAGCGGGGGGGACCAGCAATGAGCAGTACTTC. Translating it yields CSARAGGTSNEQYF.